This record looks at one T cell receptor (beta chain) sequence and its context. Antigen unknown. The data originate from a study of beta chain features in type 1 diabetes. Isolated RNA was reverse transcribed in full, so expressed TCRB transcripts were sequenced. Approximately 3.5 million reads per sample on average were obtained from naive, central memory and regulatory T cell samples. Libraries were prepared by immunoSEQ multiplex PCR; TCRdb keeps only in-frame clonotypes and omits some of them. Of hundreds of thousands of clones in the sample, 8% are singletons; the top ten hold around 0.45%. Whole-study findings and limits: It was possible that PCR favored shorter templates, equally so in patients and controls. A cDNA-based sequencing approach could over-represent cells with high TCR expression. Naive, central memory and Treg TCRB repertoires seemed to resemble each other more closely in patients than they did in healthy donors.

The CDR3 sequence is 12 residues long. Germline loops: CDR1 MGHDK, CDR2 SYGVNS. The germline V and J ends were trimmed by 6 bases and 6 bases, with 8 bases remaining between them. The specimen was central memory CD4+ T cells from blood. J is TRBJ2-2 and V is TRBV25-1; no firm D call. The clonotype originates from a woman between 18 and 30 years old in good health. The CDR3 DNA follows: TGTGCCAGCAGGGAACTCTCCGGGGAGCTGTTTTTT. It encodes CASRELSGELFF.